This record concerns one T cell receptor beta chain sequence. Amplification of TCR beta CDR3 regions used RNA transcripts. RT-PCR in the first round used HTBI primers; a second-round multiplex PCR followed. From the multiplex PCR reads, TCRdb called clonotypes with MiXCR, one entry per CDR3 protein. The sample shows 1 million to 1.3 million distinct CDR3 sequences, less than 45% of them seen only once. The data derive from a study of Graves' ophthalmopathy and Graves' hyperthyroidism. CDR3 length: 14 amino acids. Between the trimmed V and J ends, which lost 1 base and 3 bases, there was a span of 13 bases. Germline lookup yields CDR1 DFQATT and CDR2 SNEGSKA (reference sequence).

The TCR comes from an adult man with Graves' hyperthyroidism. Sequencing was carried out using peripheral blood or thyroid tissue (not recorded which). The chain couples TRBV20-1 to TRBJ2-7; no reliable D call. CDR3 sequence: CSARVELWGYEQYF. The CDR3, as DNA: TGCAGTGCTAGAGTGGAGCTCTGGGGCTACGAGCAGTACTTC.